This entry lists 17 T cell receptor beta chains sequenced from one sample in a study of technical replicates of blood from several donors. The data were produced by immunoSEQ multiplex PCR, yet TCRdb's version contains in-frame clones alone and is incomplete. The sample holds approximately 44,000 clones, almost 97% seen once. What was sequenced was T cells isolated from PBMCs. The receptors here all came from a human donor in good health.

The chain has TRBV25-1 and TRBJ2-1; D is ambiguous. Germline V gives CDR1 MGHDK, CDR2 SYGVNS. Trimming removed 5 bases from V and 6 bases from J, with 8 bases in between. CDR3 size: 12 residues. DNA of the CDR3: TGTGCCAGCAGTACCTGGAGCAATGAGCAGTTCTTC. Translating it yields CASSTWSNEQFF. The complete variable domain, with remaining parts taken from reference TRBV25-1 and TRBJ2-1, reads EADIYQTPRYLVIGTGKKITLECSQTMGHDKMYWYQQDPGMELHLIHYSYGVNSTEKGDLSSESTVSRIRTEHFPLTLESARPSHTSQYLCASSTWSNEQFFGPGTRLTVL.

V gene TRBV6-5 combines with J gene TRBJ1-5; no reliable D call. Germline values: CDR1 MNHEY, CDR2 SVGAGI. Trimming cost V 6 bases and J 3 bases, with 9 bases left between them. The CDR3 extends over 13 amino acids. CDR3: CASRKELNQPQHF. The CDR3 nucleotides are TGTGCCAGCAGGAAGGAGCTCAATCAGCCCCAGCATTTT.

This chain uses TRBV9 with TRBJ2-1; TRBD2 aligns across 8 bases. V lost 2 bases to trimming and J lost 7 bases; unmatched junction nucleotides: 5. The CDR3 spans 14 residues. Germline V gene sequence: CDR1 SGDLS, CDR2 YYNGEE. In DNA, the CDR3 is TGTGCCAGCAGCGTCGGACTAGCCCTGAATGAGCAGTTCTTC. It encodes CASSVGLALNEQFF.

The J gene is TRBJ1-1, the V gene TRBV6-6; TRBD1 might be the D (5 bases). Germline-derived CDR1 and CDR2 are MNHNY and SVGAGI (reference sequence). V lost 0 bases and J lost 1, with 6 bases in between. The CDR3 has 14 amino acids. CDR3 amino acids: CASSYSGGNTEAFF. The CDR3 nucleotides are TGTGCCAGCAGTTACTCGGGGGGGAACACTGAAGCTTTCTTT.

This chain uses TRBV19 with TRBJ1-1, with a weak D call TRBD1 (6 bases). The CDR3 runs to 14 residues. The ends were cut back, 5 bases at V and 1 base at J, with 11 bases in the middle. Germline assignment: CDR1 LNHDA and CDR2 SQIVND (reference sequence). This CDR3 reads CASSGLRGNTEAFF. As DNA, the CDR3 is TGTGCCAGTAGTGGACTCAGGGGGAACACTGAAGCTTTCTTT.

The CDR3 sequence is CSVEERPSGANVLTF. The DNA for the CDR3 is TGCAGCGTTGAGGAGCGGCCCTCTGGGGCCAACGTCCTGACTTTC. J is TRBJ2-6 and V is TRBV29-1; a weak D match, TRBD2 (5 bases). The ends were cut back, 3 bases at V and 0 bases at J, with 9 bases in the middle. Germline loops: CDR1 SQVTM, CDR2 ANQGSEA. CDR3 size: 15 residues.

The chain is built from TRBV6-1 and TRBJ1-5, with TRBD1 matching 8 bases. This CDR3 has 14 amino acids. Losses at the gene ends were 6 bases for V and 6 bases for J; bases not matched to a gene: 7. The germline CDR1 and CDR2 sequences are MNHNS and SASEGT. CDR3 sequence: CASRGRTGPQPQHF. The CDR3 region has the DNA TGTGCCAGCAGGGGTAGGACAGGGCCTCAGCCCCAGCATTTT.

The V gene is TRBV18, the J gene TRBJ2-1; the match to TRBD2 covers 11 bases. Per germline, CDR1 KGHSH and CDR2 LQKENI. The CDR3 has 15 amino acids. With 6 bases clipped from V and 7 bases from J, the junction kept 8 bases outside the gene matches. Here the CDR3 reads CASSSGTSGANEQFF. The CDR3 coding sequence is TGTGCCAGCTCGTCCGGGACTAGCGGCGCTAATGAGCAGTTCTTC.

The chain employs TRBV9 and TRBJ2-7, with D perhaps TRBD2 (6 bases). CDR3 length: 14 amino acids. Trimming cost V 2 bases and J 2 bases, with 11 bases left between them. Germline V lookup: CDR1 SGDLS, CDR2 YYNGEE. The CDR3, as DNA: TGTGCCAGCAGCGTTGGACTATTCACCTACGAGCAGTACTTC. Translated, it gives CASSVGLFTYEQYF.

The CDR3 coding sequence is TGCGCCAGCAGCTTGGACAGCCCACCGGCAGATACGCAGTATTTT. Translation gives CASSLDSPPADTQYF. The rearrangement joins TRBV5-1 to TRBJ2-3; no clear D. Trimming cost V 0 bases and J 4 bases, with 12 bases left between them. This CDR3 has 15 residues. Germline V gene lookup returns CDR1 SGHRS and CDR2 YFSETQ.

The chain employs TRBV6-6 and TRBJ2-3, with D possibly matching TRBD1 (6 bases). Germline loops: CDR1 MNHNY, CDR2 SVGAGI (reference sequence). V was cut by 6 bases and J by 0 bases, with 13 bases left in between. The CDR3 contains 15 residues. The DNA of the CDR3 is TGTGCCAGCAGCCAACGACAGGTTAGCACAGATACGCAGTATTTT. Encoded protein: CASSQRQVSTDTQYF.

In its sample, this clone was seen once. The genes are TRBV6-1 and TRBJ2-5, with D uncertain. Germline V gene lookup returns CDR1 MNHNS and CDR2 SASEGT. V lost 1 base and J 1 base, leaving 10 bases between the germline ends. The CDR3 contains 15 residues. CDR3 sequence reads: CASSEVRYGQETQYF. The CDR3 coding sequence is TGTGCCAGCAGTGAAGTACGCTACGGCCAAGAGACCCAGTACTTC.

The rearrangement uses TRBV30 and TRBJ2-5, with 7 nucleotides matching TRBD2. V trimming: 4 bases; J trimming: 4 bases; junction bases outside the gene matches: 12. CDR1 and CDR2 (germline): GTSNPN, SVGIG (reference sequence). This CDR3 is 15 amino acids long. As DNA, the CDR3 is TGTGCCTGGAAAGCGGGATCGGCGGTAGGAGAGACCCAGTACTTC. This encodes CAWKAGSAVGETQYF.

The chain combines TRBV7-8 with TRBJ1-3, with D unresolved. Trimming took 1 base from V and 8 from J, leaving 15 bases between them. CDR1 SGHVS and CDR2 FQNEAQ come from the germline V gene. The CDR3 consists of 15 residues. As DNA, the CDR3 is TGTGCCAGCAGCTTAGTCGGGTCCTGGGGAGACACCATATATTTT. Translation: CASSLVGSWGDTIYF.

V is TRBV4-3 and J is TRBJ2-7; 7 bases fit TRBD2. J was trimmed by 6 bases and V by 2 bases; bases with no gene match: 13. Germline CDR1 and CDR2: LGHNA and YSLEER. CDR3 size: 16 residues. The CDR3: CASSQSVREEGGEQYF. The CDR3 nucleotides read TGCGCCAGCAGCCAAAGCGTACGGGAGGAGGGTGGCGAGCAGTACTTC.

The chain recombines TRBV27 with TRBJ1-1; TRBD1 aligns across 7 bases. The CDR3 spans 11 residues. The germline V gene has CDR1 MNHEY and CDR2 SMNVEV (reference sequence). The junction had 0 bases not matched to a gene; V was cut back by 6 bases and J by 5 bases. The CDR3 sequence: CASRTGTEAFF. CDR3 DNA: TGTGCCAGCAGGACAGGGACTGAAGCTTTCTTT.

The chain is built from TRBV29-1 and TRBJ2-5, with TRBD2 as a possible D gene (5 bases). Trimming cost V 6 bases and J 2 bases, with 16 bases left between them. Germline V CDR1 and CDR2: SQVTM, ANQGSEA. CDR3 length: 14 amino acids. DNA for the CDR3: TGCAGCGTGACCGGGGTAGGCTCGCAAGAGACCCAGTACTTC. This encodes CSVTGVGSQETQYF.